These T cell receptor beta chains were read from a single sample in a study of T cell responses to AZD1222 COVID-19 vaccine. Using immunoSEQ multiplex PCR, the repertoire was profiled, and TCRdb retains in-frame clones only, with some absent. The table records 150,000 to 200,000 clones, approximately 90% of them present only once. The specimen was peripheral blood, collected 28 days after the second AZD1222 dose. The receptor set was obtained from an adult who received the AZD1222 COVID-19 vaccine. Both conserved end residues are part of each CDR3. A D gene is named only where the DNA matches it firmly. Expanded clones get a size class; other rows say once, few or many, or leave the size out.

clone_size: -; v_call: TRBV14; d_call: TRBD1; j_call: TRBJ1-1; cdr3_nt: TGTGCCAGCAGCTTCCACCGACAGGGTTTTTTGGACACTGAAGCTTTCTTT; cdr3_aa: CASSFHRQGFLDTEAFF
clone_size: -; v_call: TRBV7-2; d_call: -; j_call: TRBJ2-1; cdr3_nt: TGTGCCAGCAAGGGGGTCTCCTACAATGAGCAGTTCTTC; cdr3_aa: CASKGVSYNEQFF
clone_size: -; v_call: TRBV19; d_call: -; j_call: TRBJ1-2; cdr3_nt: TGTGCCAGTAGTGATTTGGAGTATGGCTACACCTTC; cdr3_aa: CASSDLEYGYTF
clone_size: -; v_call: TRBV7-9; d_call: -; j_call: TRBJ1-3; cdr3_nt: TGTGCCAGCAGCTTAAGCGGCCTTGGAAACACCATATATTTT; cdr3_aa: CASSLSGLGNTIYF
clone_size: -; v_call: TRBV6-6; d_call: TRBD1; j_call: TRBJ1-6; cdr3_nt: TGTGCCAGCAGCCGGGACAGGGGGAATTCACCCCTCCACTTT; cdr3_aa: CASSRDRGNSPLHF
clone_size: once; v_call: TRBV5-4; d_call: -; j_call: TRBJ2-2; cdr3_nt: TGTGCCAGCAGCTCCGGGGGACGGGGTGGCGGGGAGCTGTTTTTT; cdr3_aa: CASSSGGRGGGELFF
clone_size: -; v_call: TRBV27; d_call: -; j_call: TRBJ1-1; cdr3_nt: TGTGCCAGCAGTTTATCGAGGCAGGGAGGCACTGAAGCTTTCTTT; cdr3_aa: CASSLSRQGGTEAFF
clone_size: -; v_call: TRBV20-1; d_call: TRBD2; j_call: TRBJ2-1; cdr3_nt: TGCAGTGCTAGTGTACGCCTAGCGGGAGTGGGGGAGCAGTTCTTC; cdr3_aa: CSASVRLAGVGEQFF
clone_size: -; v_call: TRBV5-1; d_call: -; j_call: TRBJ2-3; cdr3_nt: TGCGCCAGCAGAGGACTTACTACAGATACGCAGTATTTT; cdr3_aa: CASRGLTTDTQYF
clone_size: -; v_call: TRBV18; d_call: TRBD1; j_call: TRBJ2-2; cdr3_nt: TGTGCCAGCTCACCTCCAGGGGGCGAAGGCCGGCCCGGGGAGCTGTTTTTT; cdr3_aa: CASSPPGGEGRPGELFF
clone_size: -; v_call: TRBV6-1; d_call: -; j_call: TRBJ1-6; cdr3_nt: TGTGCCAGCAGTGAATGGTACCGACGAGCCTCTAGTATTTCACCCCTCCACTTT; cdr3_aa: CASSEWYRRASSISPLHF
clone_size: -; v_call: TRBV5-4; d_call: -; j_call: TRBJ2-3; cdr3_nt: TGTGCTCACCACTCAGGGACTAGCACAGATACGCAGTATTTT; cdr3_aa: CAHHSGTSTDTQYF
clone_size: -; v_call: TRBV6-5; d_call: -; j_call: TRBJ1-1; cdr3_nt: TGTGCCAGCAGATTCCACACGAACACTGAAGCTTTCTTT; cdr3_aa: CASRFHTNTEAFF
clone_size: -; v_call: TRBV6-2/TRBV6-3; d_call: -; j_call: TRBJ2-2; cdr3_nt: TGTGCCAGCAGTTACTCGGCAGGGGGGACCGGGGAGCTGTTTTTT; cdr3_aa: CASSYSAGGTGELFF
clone_size: -; v_call: TRBV12-3/TRBV12-4; d_call: -; j_call: TRBJ2-3; cdr3_nt: TGTGCCAGCAGTTTCTTAGCAGTGAATACGCAGTATTTT; cdr3_aa: CASSFLAVNTQYF
clone_size: -; v_call: TRBV19; d_call: -; j_call: TRBJ2-1; cdr3_nt: TGTGCCTCCGTAGCTGCACGTGGGGTCGGTGAGCAGTTCTTC; cdr3_aa: CASVAARGVGEQFF
clone_size: -; v_call: TRBV4-1; d_call: -; j_call: TRBJ2-1; cdr3_nt: TGCGCCAGCAGCCAAGGACGGCACAATGAGCAGTTCTTC; cdr3_aa: CASSQGRHNEQFF
clone_size: -; v_call: TRBV5-1; d_call: -; j_call: TRBJ1-1; cdr3_nt: TGCGCCAGCAGCTTGGCCCCAACAGTTACAGCGAACACTGAAGCTTTCTTT; cdr3_aa: CASSLAPTVTANTEAFF
clone_size: -; v_call: TRBV3-1/TRBV3-2; d_call: -; j_call: TRBJ2-1; cdr3_nt: TGTGCCAGCAGAGGACGTGGTTTGAACAATGAGCAGTTCTTC; cdr3_aa: CASRGRGLNNEQFF
clone_size: -; v_call: TRBV15; d_call: -; j_call: TRBJ1-2; cdr3_nt: TGTGCCACCAGCAGAGGGTCCACAGCTAACTATGGCTACACCTTC; cdr3_aa: CATSRGSTANYGYTF
clone_size: -; v_call: TRBV5-1; d_call: -; j_call: TRBJ1-2; cdr3_nt: TGCGCCAGCAGCTTGGAAGCAAACGGCCCCCCGTCAAGCTTC; cdr3_aa: CASSLEANGPPSSF
clone_size: -; v_call: TRBV6-2/TRBV6-3; d_call: TRBD1; j_call: TRBJ1-5; cdr3_nt: TGTGCCAGCAGCCGACAGGGGCCCTGGCAGCCCCAGCATTTT; cdr3_aa: CASSRQGPWQPQHF
clone_size: once; v_call: TRBV5-1; d_call: -; j_call: TRBJ1-1; cdr3_nt: TGCGCCAGCAGCTCGCTGGGGAACACTGAAGCTTTCTTT; cdr3_aa: CASSSLGNTEAFF
clone_size: -; v_call: TRBV4-1; d_call: TRBD1; j_call: TRBJ2-7; cdr3_nt: TGCGCCAGCAGCCAAGACAGGGGGCTTTCCTACGAGCAGTACTTC; cdr3_aa: CASSQDRGLSYEQYF
clone_size: -; v_call: TRBV19; d_call: TRBD2; j_call: TRBJ2-5; cdr3_nt: TGTGCCAGTAACCCCGGGGGGTCCGACGGAGAGACCCAGTACTTC; cdr3_aa: CASNPGGSDGETQYF
clone_size: -; v_call: TRBV7-6; d_call: TRBD1; j_call: TRBJ1-3; cdr3_nt: TGTGCCAGCAGCTTAGGACAGGGGGCATACGCTGGAAACACCATATATTTT; cdr3_aa: CASSLGQGAYAGNTIYF
clone_size: -; v_call: TRBV28; d_call: -; j_call: TRBJ1-5; cdr3_nt: TGTGCCAGCGAGATAGACAATCAGCCCCAGCATTTT; cdr3_aa: CASEIDNQPQHF
clone_size: -; v_call: TRBV3-1/TRBV3-2; d_call: -; j_call: TRBJ1-1; cdr3_nt: TGTGCCAGCAGCCAAGATCTGGGGGCGACGACTGAAGCTTTCTTT; cdr3_aa: CASSQDLGATTEAFF
clone_size: -; v_call: TRBV5-4; d_call: TRBD2; j_call: TRBJ2-1; cdr3_nt: TGTGCCAGCAGCTTGGCCCCCCGGACTAGCGGGGGCAATGAGCAGTTCTTC; cdr3_aa: CASSLAPRTSGGNEQFF
clone_size: once; v_call: TRBV10-3; d_call: TRBD1; j_call: TRBJ2-1; cdr3_nt: TGTGCCATCAGTGGGTGGGACAGGCCAAATGAGCAGTTCTTC; cdr3_aa: CAISGWDRPNEQFF
clone_size: -; v_call: TRBV11-3; d_call: -; j_call: TRBJ1-6; cdr3_nt: TGTGCCAGCAGGCTTAAGAGACCAGCTGGCGGTAATTCACCCCTCCACTTT; cdr3_aa: CASRLKRPAGGNSPLHF
clone_size: once; v_call: TRBV7-2; d_call: -; j_call: TRBJ2-5; cdr3_nt: TGTGCCAGCAGCTTAAGTTATGATCCTCGGGTGGAGACCCAGTACTTC; cdr3_aa: CASSLSYDPRVETQYF
clone_size: -; v_call: TRBV11-3; d_call: TRBD1; j_call: TRBJ2-2; cdr3_nt: TGTGCCAGCAGCCCTGGACAGGGGGGGTCCGGGGAGCTGTTTTTT; cdr3_aa: CASSPGQGGSGELFF
clone_size: -; v_call: TRBV11-3; d_call: TRBD1; j_call: TRBJ2-1; cdr3_nt: TGTGCCAGCAGCTTAGGTCAGGGGGTCCACAATGAGCAGTTCTTC; cdr3_aa: CASSLGQGVHNEQFF
clone_size: -; v_call: TRBV30; d_call: -; j_call: TRBJ2-2; cdr3_nt: TGTGCCTGGAGCCGGAGCTGGGCCGGGGAGCTGTTTTTT; cdr3_aa: CAWSRSWAGELFF
clone_size: -; v_call: TRBV24-1; d_call: -; j_call: TRBJ2-3; cdr3_nt: TGTGCCACCAGTGGTCCGACAGGGCGGGGGGACACAGATACGCAGTATTTT; cdr3_aa: CATSGPTGRGDTDTQYF
clone_size: -; v_call: TRBV11-2; d_call: TRBD2; j_call: TRBJ2-2; cdr3_nt: TGTGCCAGCAGCCGGAGGGCGGGGGAGGACACCGGGGAGCTGTTTTTT; cdr3_aa: CASSRRAGEDTGELFF
clone_size: -; v_call: TRBV7-8; d_call: -; j_call: TRBJ2-7; cdr3_nt: TGTGCCAGCAGCTTAGCCGCGAGGTTCGAGCAGTACTTC; cdr3_aa: CASSLAARFEQYF
clone_size: -; v_call: TRBV6-6; d_call: -; j_call: TRBJ1-2; cdr3_nt: TGTGCCAGCAGTTACTCGAAAGGAAGGGTCGGCTACACCTTC; cdr3_aa: CASSYSKGRVGYTF
clone_size: -; v_call: TRBV2; d_call: -; j_call: TRBJ1-1; cdr3_nt: TGTGCCAGCAGTGTAATAAGGGGGGCGGACACTGAAGCTTTCTTT; cdr3_aa: CASSVIRGADTEAFF
clone_size: -; v_call: TRBV2; d_call: -; j_call: TRBJ1-1; cdr3_nt: TGTGCCAGCAGTGACATGGGGGAAGGGAACACTGAAGCTTTCTTT; cdr3_aa: CASSDMGEGNTEAFF
clone_size: -; v_call: TRBV7-2; d_call: -; j_call: TRBJ2-2; cdr3_nt: TGTGCCAGCAGCCCCGTCGATTTGAACACCGGGGAGCTGTTTTTT; cdr3_aa: CASSPVDLNTGELFF
clone_size: -; v_call: TRBV19; d_call: TRBD1; j_call: TRBJ1-4; cdr3_nt: TGTGCCAGTAGTCGTCGACAGGGCGGTGAAAAACTGTTTTTT; cdr3_aa: CASSRRQGGEKLFF